These T cell receptor beta chains were read from a single sample in a study of T cell responses to AZD1222 COVID-19 vaccine. The table came from immunoSEQ multiplex PCR; TCRdb's copy has only in-frame clones and leaves some out. The table includes about 150,000 clones, over 90% detected once. The material was peripheral blood, obtained on day 0 of AZD1222 vaccination. All receptors derive from an adult in good health. Each CDR3 is given with its conserved first and last residue.

v_gene	j_gene	CDR3aa
TRBV11-3	TRBJ2-1	CASSRRRRGQGEYNEQFF
TRBV14	TRBJ2-6	CASSVRRAGANVLTF
TRBV6-6	TRBJ1-5	CASIGDRGGNQPQHF
TRBV5-1	TRBJ1-4	CASSFGTGKGANEKLFF
TRBV20-1	TRBJ2-7	CSASSPAPSSYEQYF
TRBV7-6	TRBJ2-2	CASSLALWEKGTGELFF
TRBV19	TRBJ1-2	CASAGPNHGYTF
TRBV12-3/TRBV12-4	TRBJ2-5	CASSSGPETQYF
TRBV5-1	TRBJ2-5	CASSLSGSGRETQYF
TRBV11-3	TRBJ1-1	CASSEGQGGFDTEAFF
TRBV4-2	TRBJ2-7	CASSHSLTSGAYEQYF
TRBV5-4	TRBJ1-4	CASGTGGTNEKLFF
TRBV28	TRBJ1-6	CASSLGTGGNSPLHF
TRBV5-4	TRBJ2-3	CASSLRNYPSTDTQYF
TRBV3-1/TRBV3-2	TRBJ2-7	CASSKRAAVDYEQYF
TRBV7-9	TRBJ1-2	CASSSDRGSVYGYTF
TRBV9	TRBJ2-3	CASSVALGYGTDTQYF
TRBV28	TRBJ2-3	CASRTTGASDTQYF
TRBV4-3	TRBJ1-2	CASSLTGDGYTF
TRBV28	TRBJ1-5	CASSLTQRSQHF
TRBV11-3	TRBJ2-2	CASSPNTGELFF
TRBV7-9	TRBJ2-5	CASSLPGLAGANQETQYF
TRBV7-6	TRBJ1-1	CASSLTHFSQGNTEAFF
TRBV11-2	TRBJ2-7	CASSYSDRSPQSSYEQYF
TRBV2	TRBJ1-4	CASSDRGVRKLFF
TRBV27	TRBJ1-6	CASSLRGYNSPLHF
TRBV4-1	TRBJ2-7	CASGTGNNEQYF
TRBV7-2	TRBJ1-4	CASSPGGVFEKLFF
TRBV27	TRBJ1-6	CASSLLTSAPLHF
TRBV4-1	TRBJ2-1	CASSQDWGLLADSYNEQFF
TRBV4-2	TRBJ2-1	CASSQASTSSYNEQFF
TRBV10-2	TRBJ2-1	CASSEQVSINNEQFF
TRBV3-1/TRBV3-2	TRBJ1-2	CASSQSPGGGGYTF
TRBV9	TRBJ1-5	CASSSRPDQPQHF
TRBV27	TRBJ1-3	CASSGTTSGNTIYF
TRBV5-4	TRBJ2-7	CASSSLNRGLSRQYF
TRBV19	TRBJ2-6	CASQEGAGVTGANVLTF
TRBV30	TRBJ1-3	CAWSVESGSSGNTIYF
TRBV28	TRBJ1-1	CASSLPAGGPEAFF
TRBV5-1	TRBJ2-3	CASSAAVSTDTQYF
TRBV21-1	TRBJ2-7	CASPGSSYEQYF
TRBV4-1	TRBJ1-2	CASSQGHTNYGYTF
TRBV6-5	TRBJ2-1	CASTGGSDEQFF
TRBV15	TRBJ1-2	CATSRRTGQRNYGYTF
TRBV28	TRBJ1-4	CASTETGGSYNEKLFF
TRBV14	TRBJ1-5	CASSQVWSRAQHF
TRBV5-8	TRBJ1-5	CASRDLTGAGQPQHF
TRBV5-6	TRBJ1-1	CASSLYTGITEAFF
TRBV3-1/TRBV3-2	TRBJ1-1	CASSPTGTGGSTEAFF
TRBV28	TRBJ1-6	CASSGQGRSPLHF
TRBV6-5	TRBJ1-1	CASSYSNDGNTEAFF
TRBV6-4	TRBJ2-2	CASARTANTGELFF
TRBV5-1	TRBJ1-2	CASSLAGTGGYGYTF
TRBV7-2	TRBJ2-3	CASSFLGADTQYF
TRBV28	TRBJ1-2	CASSLPRQDGYTF
TRBV5-4	TRBJ2-5	CASSLAGGRQETQYF